This T cell receptor beta chain comes out of a study of blood T cell repertoires in COVID-19. Study at large: Samples of COVID-19 (acute and convalescent) were obtained from the United States, Italy and Spain.

Original processing methods: Nucleated cell counts were estimated from reference gene primer amplification. Clones were sequenced by immunoSEQ multiplex PCR, and TCRdb holds only the in-frame ones, with some missing. For V, J and clone size, that table is used; D and trimming come from the DNA. There are 97,000 or so clones in the sample; 84% occur only once, and around 9.5% lies in the top ten. Germline V gene data show CDR1 as MNHEY and CDR2 as SVGAGI. The CDR3 has 13 amino acids. V gave up 5 bases and J gave up 7 bases, with 15 bases separating them. The chain is built from TRBV6-5 and TRBJ2-7; TRBD1 might be the D (6 bases). The specimen was peripheral blood. The receptor's source is a man aged 40-50 years with active or convalescent COVID-19. The CDR3 DNA reads TGTGCCAGCAGTACTAACAGGGTAAAGGAGCAGTACTTC. Amino acid sequence: CASSTNRVKEQYF.